The 21 T cell receptor beta chains listed next were all sequenced from one sample in a study of cytomegalovirus exposure and HLA in healthy donors. Measured with immunoSEQ multiplex PCR; TCRdb has only the in-frame clones, and not every one. The table records around 300,000 clones, 80% to 90% of them present only once. The source material was PBMCs. The receptors were sampled from a woman aged 18-35 years in good health and CMV-seronegative.

This chain links TRBV23-1 with TRBJ1-2; D call uncertain. TRBV23-1 is given ORF status, its function remaining uncertain. The CDR3 is 15 amino acids. Trimming cost V 0 bases and J 5 bases, with 13 bases left between them. This chain's CDR3 is CASSQSWRTRYGYTF. The CDR3 DNA sequence: TGCGCCAGCAGTCAATCTTGGCGGACTCGGTATGGCTACACCTTC.

The V call is TRBV6-5, the J call TRBJ2-7; D possibly corresponds to TRBD1 (5 bases). V lost 0 bases and J 1 base, leaving 7 bases between the germline ends. The CDR3 is made up of 14 amino acids. Germline CDR1 reads MNHEY; CDR2 reads SVGAGI. CDR3 in DNA: TGTGCCAGCAGTTACTCCTCAGGGTCCTACGAGCAGTACTTC. It encodes CASSYSSGSYEQYF.

This clone has only a few counts. This chain joins TRBV15 and TRBJ2-7, with 10 bases aligning to TRBD2. The V gene end was trimmed by 0 bases and the J gene end by 4 bases; junction bases not matched to a gene: 6. The germline gives CDR1 LNHNV, CDR2 YYDKDF (reference sequence). This CDR3 has 16 residues. CDR3 sequence reads: CATSRDLAGVWYEQYF. In DNA form, the CDR3 reads TGTGCCACCAGCAGAGATCTAGCGGGAGTTTGGTACGAGCAGTACTTC.

The chain recombines TRBV5-4 with TRBJ2-7; 9 nucleotides line up with TRBD1. Germline V CDR1 and CDR2: SGHNT, YYREEE (reference sequence). The CDR3 spans 15 residues. Trimming removed 1 base from V and 4 bases from J; junction bases left unmatched: 6. The chain's CDR3 is CASSLPRTGVYEQYF. DNA for the CDR3: TGTGCCAGCAGCTTGCCAAGGACAGGGGTATACGAGCAGTACTTC.

The chain has TRBV7-9 and TRBJ2-3; no reliable D call. V was clipped by 1 base and J by 0 bases, with 11 bases between them. Germline V gene lookup returns CDR1 SEHNR and CDR2 FQNEAQ (reference sequence). The CDR3 covers 16 residues. The CDR3 nucleotides read TGTGCCAGCAGCTTAGGGGCAGCCCCTAGCACAGATACGCAGTATTTT. It specifies CASSLGAAPSTDTQYF.

The V call is TRBV27, the J call TRBJ2-1; 8 bases are a match to TRBD1. The V gene end was trimmed by 4 bases and the J gene end by 1 base; junction bases not matched to a gene: 12. This CDR3 is built from 18 residues. Germline V gene lookup returns CDR1 MNHEY and CDR2 SMNVEV (reference sequence). CDR3: CASSYGIRDRLSYNEQFF. The CDR3 DNA reads as TGTGCCAGCAGTTACGGAATCCGGGACAGGTTATCCTACAATGAGCAGTTCTTC.

The rearrangement joins TRBV9 to TRBJ2-5; 9 bases map to TRBD1. The germline gives CDR1 SGDLS, CDR2 YYNGEE. V shed 4 bases, J shed 3 bases, and the junction held 7 bases outside the gene matches. The CDR3 runs to 15 residues. The CDR3 DNA reads TGTGCCAGCAGCCTACAGGGGGCGAGGGAAGAGACCCAGTACTTC. Translating gives CASSLQGAREETQYF.

The gene calls are TRBV5-1 and TRBJ1-2; TRBD1 aligns across 8 bases. This CDR3 contains 15 residues. The V segment lost 4 bases and the J segment 3 bases; nucleotides outside the gene matches: 8. Germline CDR1 is SGHRS and CDR2 is YFSETQ. In DNA, the CDR3 is TGCGCCAGCAGCGTACGGACAGGGATGGACTATGGCTACACCTTC. Protein product: CASSVRTGMDYGYTF.

The genes are TRBV4-1 and TRBJ1-4; D is possibly TRBD1 (5 bases). Germline V lookup: CDR1 MGHRA, CDR2 YSYEKL. Trimming shortened V by 1 base and J by 4 bases, and 13 bases separated the two germline ends. CDR3 length equals 16 residues. This CDR3 is CASSQVSGGGNEKLFF. Here the CDR3 DNA reads TGCGCCAGCAGCCAAGTGTCCGGGGGGGGTAATGAAAAACTGTTTTTT.

This clone was seen only a few times. J is TRBJ2-7 and V is TRBV7-9; TRBD1 might be the D (6 bases). Trimming pared 6 bases from V and 4 bases from J, leaving 13 bases between. Germline CDR1 is SEHNR and CDR2 is FQNEAQ (reference sequence). The CDR3 sequence is 13 residues long. The CDR3 sequence is CASSSNTGYEQYF. The CDR3, as DNA: TGTGCCAGCAGTTCAAACACAGGGTACGAGCAGTACTTC.

This clone was counted a single time. The chain employs TRBV29-1 and TRBJ1-1; 7 positions agree with TRBD1. Per germline, CDR1 SQVTM and CDR2 ANQGSEA. The CDR3 runs 13 residues. V lost 4 bases, J lost 6 bases, and 8 bases stayed unmatched. The CDR3 DNA follows: TGCAGCGTTGGGTTGACAGGGAGCTCTGAAGCTTTCTTT. Amino acid sequence: CSVGLTGSSEAFF. Combining the CDR3 with reference TRBV29-1 and TRBJ1-1 gives the whole variable domain SAVISQKPSRDICQRGTSLTIQCQVDSQVTMMFWYRQQPGQSLTLIATANQGSEATYESGFVIDKFPISRPNLTFSTLTVSNMSPEDSSIYLCSVGLTGSSEAFFGQGTRLTVV.

V gene TRBV11-3 combines with J gene TRBJ2-3, with 12 bases lining up with TRBD2. The junction had 10 bases not matched to a gene; V was cut back by 5 bases and J by 4 bases. CDR1 is SGHNT, CDR2 YENEEA, per germline. This CDR3 has 17 amino acids. The CDR3 region has the DNA TGTGCCAGCAGCGCCCGACTAGCGGGAGAGGGAGCAGATACGCAGTATTTT. It translates to CASSARLAGEGADTQYF.

The gene calls are TRBV6-5 and TRBJ1-1, with TRBD1 matching over 7 bases. The CDR3 contains 14 residues. Germline trimming cut 7 bases from V and 0 bases from J; bases unmatched to any gene: 5. Germline-derived CDR1 and CDR2 are MNHEY and SVGAGI. The CDR3 sequence: CASTSTGLNTEAFF. CDR3 nucleotide sequence: TGTGCCAGCACCTCGACAGGGTTGAACACTGAAGCTTTCTTT.

The chain uses TRBV6-1 and TRBJ1-2; TRBD1 agrees at 12 bases. The CDR3 sequence is 15 residues long. Germline V lookup: CDR1 MNHNS, CDR2 SASEGT. J was trimmed by 5 bases and V by 6 bases; bases with no gene match: 7. The CDR3 bases are TGTGCCAGCAGCGGGACAGGGGGCGCAAGGTATGGCTACACCTTC. Translated, it gives CASSGTGGARYGYTF.

The J gene is TRBJ1-1, the V gene TRBV6-6; a possible D gene is TRBD1 (5 bases). This CDR3 is 12 amino acids long. Germline CDR1 and CDR2: MNHNY and SVGAGI (reference sequence). The V end was cut by 10 bases, the J end by 2 bases, with 11 bases between. The CDR3 bases are TGTGCCACCCGACAGATCAACACTGAAGCTTTCTTT. It specifies CATRQINTEAFF.

This chain uses TRBV18 with TRBJ1-5; D is perhaps TRBD1 (6 bases). The CDR3 is 15 amino acids. CDR1 and CDR2 from the germline V gene are KGHSH and LQKENI. The V end lost 1 base, the J end lost 0 bases, and 7 bases lay between the germline ends. This CDR3 is CASSPRDNSNQPQHF. DNA of the CDR3: TGTGCCAGCTCACCACGGGACAATAGCAATCAGCCCCAGCATTTT.

The chain has TRBV5-4 and TRBJ2-7, with a tentative D call TRBD1 (5 bases). The CDR3 totals 13 residues. Trimming stripped 2 bases from V and 5 bases from J, with 11 bases between. Germline CDR1 reads SGHNT; CDR2 reads YYREEE (reference sequence). The CDR3, as DNA: TGTGCCAGCAGCTTAGGACAACCCAACGAGCAGTACTTC. Its translation is CASSLGQPNEQYF.

The count of this clone is one. This sequence joins TRBV19 and TRBJ2-7; D may be TRBD1 (5 bases). The ends were cut back, 1 base at V and 4 bases at J, with 14 bases in the middle. CDR3 length equals 15 residues. CDR1 and CDR2 from the germline V gene are LNHDA and SQIVND (reference sequence). Written as DNA, the CDR3 is TGTGCCAGTAGTATAGTTCTTCAGGGCGATTACGAGCAGTACTTC. Amino acid sequence: CASSIVLQGDYEQYF.

CDR3 protein: CASSLERQGGGYTF. CDR3 nucleotide sequence: TGTGCCAGCAGCTTAGAACGACAGGGCGGTGGCTACACCTTC. The gene calls are TRBV11-2 and TRBJ1-2; TRBD1 agrees at 7 bases. There are 14 residues in the CDR3. Germline V gene sequence: CDR1 SGHAT, CDR2 FQNNGV. The ends lost 0 bases at V and 7 bases at J; junction bases unmatched: 5. Full variable domain (outside the CDR3, taken from reference TRBV11-2 and TRBJ1-2): EAGVAQSPRYKIIEKRQSVAFWCNPISGHATLYWYQQILGQGPKLLIQFQNNGVVDDSQLPKDRFSAERLKGVDSTLKIQPAKLEDSAVYLCASSLERQGGGYTFGSGTRLTVV.

The V and J genes are TRBV30 and TRBJ1-1; TRBD1 agrees at 10 bases. There are 16 residues in the CDR3. Germline V gene lookup returns CDR1 GTSNPN and CDR2 SVGIG (reference sequence). Trimming at V came to 5 bases and at J to 4 bases, leaving 13 bases not matched to a gene. The CDR3 is CAWVSPGQGFGTEAFF. The CDR3 coding sequence is TGTGCCTGGGTCTCCCCGGGACAGGGGTTCGGCACTGAAGCTTTCTTT.

V and J are TRBV6-1 and TRBJ1-2, with a possible D match to TRBD1 (5 bases). With 8 bases removed from V and 8 bases from J, the gap between germline ends came to 12 bases. The CDR3 is 11 residues long. Germline V CDR1 and CDR2: MNHNS, SASEGT. CDR3 amino acids: CASLGGLGYTF. CDR3 nucleotide sequence: TGTGCCAGCTTGGGGGGGTTGGGCTACACCTTC.